These 20 T cell receptor beta chains came from one sample sequenced in a study of identical twins. TCRdb itself ran the 5' RACE reads through MiXCR, one entry per CDR3 protein. The sample has about 480,000 distinct CDR3 sequences, about 14% seen once. The sample was also linked to a second study, of yellow fever vaccine responses in identical twins.

The source material was CD4+ T cells sorted from blood. The receptors originated from a woman under 30 in good health.

This chain uses TRBV20-1 with TRBJ2-1, with a weak D call TRBD2 (7 bases). Trimming took 3 bases from V and 0 from J, leaving 15 bases between them. This CDR3 is 16 amino acids long. The germline CDR1 and CDR2 sequences are DFQATT and SNEGSKA (reference sequence). CDR3 protein: CSASPGGKSSYNEQFF. The CDR3 DNA reads TGCAGTGCTAGCCCGGGGGGCAAGAGCTCCTACAATGAGCAGTTCTTC.

In this sample, this clonotype turned up a few times. This chain uses TRBV19 with TRBJ2-3, with TRBD2 matching over 10 bases. Trimming at V came to 8 bases and at J to 3 bases, leaving 5 bases not matched to a gene. CDR1 and CDR2 from the germline V gene are LNHDA and SQIVND (reference sequence). The CDR3 spans 14 residues. DNA of the CDR3: TGTGCCAGTTCCGGACTAGCGGTGACAGATACGCAGTATTTT. As protein: CASSGLAVTDTQYF.

This clonotype came up a few times. V and J are TRBV11-1 and TRBJ2-6, with D possibly TRBD2 on 5 matching bases. Germline assignment: CDR1 SGHAT and CDR2 FQDESV (reference sequence). Trimming pared 5 bases from V and 0 bases from J, leaving 20 bases between. The CDR3 sequence is 19 residues long. The CDR3 bases are TGTGCCAGCAGCCGGGCGGGCAACCGGGGAGTCTCTGGGGCCAACGTCCTGACTTTC. As protein: CASSRAGNRGVSGANVLTF.

V is TRBV5-5 and J is TRBJ1-1; 10 bases are shared with TRBD1. Germline V lookup: CDR1 SGHKS, CDR2 YYEKEE (reference sequence). V lost 0 bases, J lost 11 bases, and 7 bases stayed unmatched. This CDR3 is 14 amino acids long. CDR3 nucleotide sequence: TGTGCCAGCAGCTTGGAAGTTCCGACAGGGGGCGCTTTCTTT. It encodes CASSLEVPTGGAFF.

This clonotype was picked up a small number of times. The rearrangement joins TRBV6-5 to TRBJ2-1, with D hard to call. CDR3 length equals 16 residues. Between the trimmed V and J ends, which lost 1 base and 3 bases, there was a span of 13 bases. The V gene's germline CDR1 is MNHEY and CDR2 SVGAGI. CDR3 residues: CASSYYVGSGYNEQFF. CDR3 nucleotide sequence: TGTGCCAGCAGTTACTACGTGGGGTCAGGCTACAATGAGCAGTTCTTC.

This clonotype has only a few counts. The rearrangement joins TRBV12-3 or TRBV12-4 to TRBJ2-2; perhaps D is TRBD1 or TRBD2 (5 bases each). The CDR3 spans 16 residues. The V and J ends lost 2 bases and 4 bases respectively, with 14 bases between them. CDR3 in DNA: TGTGCCAGCAGTTTAAGGTTTGCGAGGGGCACCGGGGAGCTGTTTTTT. Translated, it gives CASSLRFARGTGELFF.

A few counts support this clonotype. V usage is TRBV5-1 and J usage is TRBJ2-3, with 7 bases matching TRBD1. Looked up from germline, CDR1 is SGHRS and CDR2 is YFSETQ. The CDR3 length is 15 residues. V was pared by 3 bases and J by 2 bases, with 6 bases of the junction left unmatched. CDR3 DNA sequence: TGCGCCAGCAGCTCAGAGACAGGGTTCACAGATACGCAGTATTTT. It is translated as CASSSETGFTDTQYF.

In its sample, this clonotype was seen a few times. V and J are TRBV18 and TRBJ2-7, with 13 bases aligning to TRBD2. The CDR3 is 15 residues long. V dropped 3 bases and J dropped 7; count of bases not matched to a gene: 6. Germline V gives CDR1 KGHSH, CDR2 LQKENI. CDR3 amino acids: CASSPGLAGKVEQYF. Written as DNA, the CDR3 is TGTGCCAGCTCACCGGGACTAGCGGGGAAGGTGGAGCAGTACTTC.

This clonotype has only one observation. CDR3 in amino acids: CASSRNRVGHEQYF. The CDR3 nucleotides are TGTGCCAGCAGCCGGAACAGGGTCGGTCACGAGCAGTACTTC. The chain combines TRBV12-3 or TRBV12-4 with TRBJ2-7; tentatively, D is TRBD1 (6 bases). The CDR3 contains 14 residues. V was pared by 6 bases and J by 5 bases, with 17 bases between.

This clonotype came up a few times. The chain is built from TRBV9 and TRBJ1-3; possibly TRBD1 for D (6 bases). Germline assignment: CDR1 SGDLS and CDR2 YYNGEE. V lost 2 bases and J 1 base, leaving 13 bases between the germline ends. The CDR3 is 16 amino acids. CDR3 amino acids: CASSVTKTGSGNTIYF. The CDR3 DNA sequence: TGTGCCAGCAGCGTCACTAAGACAGGATCTGGAAACACCATATATTTT.

The rearrangement uses TRBV10-3 and TRBJ2-2; 7 positions agree with TRBD1. The length of the CDR3 is 14 residues. Trimming cost V 10 bases and J 2 bases; bases outside gene matches: 7. The germline gives CDR1 ENHRY, CDR2 SYGVKD. The CDR3 loop is CASTWTGNTGELFF. Here the CDR3 DNA reads TGTGCCAGTACCTGGACAGGAAACACCGGGGAGCTGTTTTTT.

There are a few counts of this clonotype. The CDR3 DNA is TGTGCCATCACCCGTGACACCACCGGGGAGCTGTTTTTT. It is translated as CAITRDTTGELFF. The V gene is TRBV2, the J gene TRBJ2-2; D is unresolved. This CDR3 comprises 13 residues. Germline V gene data show CDR1 as SNHLY and CDR2 as FYNNEI. Trimming shortened V by 10 bases and J by 4 bases, and 13 bases separated the two germline ends.

The rearrangement links TRBV5-1 to TRBJ2-1; 10 bases are a match to TRBD1. This CDR3 has 16 amino acids. V shed 0 bases and J 4 bases; nucleotides not matched to a gene: 4. Per germline, CDR1 SGHRS and CDR2 YFSETQ. CDR3 region: CASSLAGTGAYNEQFF. The CDR3 region has the DNA TGCGCCAGCAGCTTGGCCGGGACAGGGGCATACAATGAGCAGTTCTTC.

This clonotype was counted a few times. The chain links TRBV5-1 to TRBJ2-3; no reliable D call. CDR1 SGHRS and CDR2 YFSETQ come from the germline V gene. This CDR3 comprises 15 residues. Trimming cost V 0 bases and J 0 bases, with 8 bases left between them. This chain's CDR3 is CASSLGLLSTDTQYF. The DNA of the CDR3 is TGCGCCAGCAGCTTGGGGCTGCTAAGCACAGATACGCAGTATTTT.

The chain combines TRBV2 with TRBJ2-5; TRBD2 matches at 13 bases. The CDR3 runs 18 residues. Per the germline V gene, CDR1 is SNHLY and CDR2 is FYNNEI. J was trimmed by 0 bases and V by 10 bases; bases with no gene match: 14. The CDR3 bases are TGTGCCATCAGGAGCGAACTAGCGGGAGGGATGTACCAAGAGACCCAGTACTTC. This translates into CAIRSELAGGMYQETQYF.

This clonotype has more than one count but fewer than ten. V usage is TRBV20-1 and J usage is TRBJ2-1; the match to TRBD2 covers 12 bases. Germline-derived CDR1 and CDR2 are DFQATT and SNEGSKA (reference sequence). After removal of 4 bases from V and 9 bases from J, the junction contained 10 bases not matched to a gene. The CDR3 has 15 residues. CDR3 DNA: TGCAGTGCTATCCGTTCTAGCGGGGGGGCCGGTGAGCAGTTCTTC. The encoded protein is CSAIRSSGGAGEQFF.

The J gene is TRBJ2-7, the V gene TRBV6-5, with D uncertain. The V and J ends lost 2 bases and 3 bases respectively, with 17 bases between them. This CDR3 is 16 amino acids long. The V gene's germline CDR1 is MNHEY and CDR2 SVGAGI. The CDR3 sequence is CASSYPLPGGIYEQYF. Here the CDR3 DNA reads TGTGCCAGCAGTTACCCCCTCCCGGGCGGTATCTACGAGCAGTACTTC.

V gene TRBV28 combines with J gene TRBJ1-2, with D unresolved. The CDR3 is 12 amino acids. Germline V gene data show CDR1 as MDHEN and CDR2 as SYDVKM. V lost 2 bases and J 7 bases, leaving 8 bases between the germline ends. The CDR3 loop is CASSLRGFGYTF. CDR3 DNA: TGTGCCAGCAGTTTACGAGGGTTTGGCTACACCTTC.

This clonotype was seen once. The gene calls are TRBV28 and TRBJ1-5; 7 bases fit TRBD1. This CDR3 region has 15 residues. With 3 bases clipped from V and 6 bases from J, the junction kept 8 bases outside the gene matches. Germline CDR1 MDHEN, CDR2 SYDVKM. CDR3 sequence (DNA): TGTGCCAGCAGTTTCTCGGGACAGTTAACTCAGCCCCAGCATTTT. Translation gives CASSFSGQLTQPQHF.

The rearrangement uses TRBV10-3 and TRBJ2-7; D unclear. The germline V gene has CDR1 ENHRY and CDR2 SYGVKD. Trimming took 8 bases from V and 0 from J, leaving 8 bases between them. This CDR3 comprises 12 residues. The chain's CDR3 is CAISTLSYEQYF. The CDR3 DNA follows: TGTGCCATCTCGACCCTCTCCTACGAGCAGTACTTC.